This TCR beta chain was captured in a study of T cells in Graves' hyperthyroidism and ophthalmopathy. Study outcomes and limitations: It was a median about 6.5 months before onset that the model predicted ophthalmopathy.

Amplification of TCR beta CDR3 regions used RNA as the template. HTBI primers drove first-round RT-PCR of the TCR CDR3. Via MiXCR, TCRdb re-called the multiplex PCR reads, giving one row per CDR3 protein. The sample carries around 600,000 distinct CDR3 sequences, over 40% recorded once. V was clipped by 1 base and J by 12 bases, with 10 bases between them. This CDR3 is 11 amino acids long. Germline-derived CDR1 and CDR2 are SGHDT and YYEEEE. Regarding this clonotype: Its antigen remains unidentified.

The sample taken for sequencing was peripheral blood or thyroid tissue (not recorded which). The source is an adult man with Graves' disease, either hyperthyroidism or ophthalmopathy (not recorded which). The rearrangement joins TRBV5-6 to TRBJ1-1, with D maybe TRBD1 (6 bases). The CDR3: CASSLSGESFF. CDR3 DNA sequence: TGTGCCAGCAGCTTGTCAGGGGAATCTTTCTTT.